This T cell receptor (beta chain) was profiled in a study of blood T cell repertoires in COVID-19. Background on the study: Acute and convalescent COVID-19 specimens originated in the United States, Italy and Spain. PBMCs, B-cell-depleted T cells, or T cells provided the cDNA or gDNA that made up the material.

CDR3 length: 15 residues. Original processing notes: Scientists estimated how many nucleated cells there were by amplifying reference gene primers. The table came from immunoSEQ multiplex PCR; TCRdb's copy has only in-frame clones and leaves some out. V and J calls and clone size are copied from that table; D and trimming were computed from the DNA. The sample has fewer than 250,000 clones, 83% seen once. This receptor was obtained from an older woman with active or convalescent COVID-19. This chain uses TRBV21-1 with TRBJ2-7; the table calls TRBD2, which could not be checked here. TRBV21-1 is a recognized pseudogene. The sequenced sample consisted of peripheral blood. DNA for the CDR3: TGTGCCAGCAGCGCGTCCTTAGCGTACTCCTACGAGCAGTACTTC. It is translated as CASSASLAYSYEQYF.